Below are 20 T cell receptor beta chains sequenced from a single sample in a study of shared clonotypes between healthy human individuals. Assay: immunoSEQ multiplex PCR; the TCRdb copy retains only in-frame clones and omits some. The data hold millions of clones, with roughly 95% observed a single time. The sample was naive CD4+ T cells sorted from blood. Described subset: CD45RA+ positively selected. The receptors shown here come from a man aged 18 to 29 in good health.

DNA for the CDR3: TGTGCCAGCAGTGAAGAGATAGGGGGGGGTTCCTACGAGCAGTACTTC. This sequence encodes CASSEEIGGGSYEQYF. V and J are TRBV6-1 and TRBJ2-7, with D possibly being TRBD2 (7 bases). Germline CDR1 is MNHNS and CDR2 is SASEGT. The CDR3 has 16 amino acids. With 1 base removed from V and 1 base from J, the gap between germline ends came to 14 bases.

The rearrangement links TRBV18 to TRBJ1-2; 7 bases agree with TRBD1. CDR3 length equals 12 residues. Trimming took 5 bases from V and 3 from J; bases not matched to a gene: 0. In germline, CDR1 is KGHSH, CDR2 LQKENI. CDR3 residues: CASSTGDYGYTF. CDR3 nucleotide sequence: TGTGCCAGCTCAACAGGGGACTATGGCTACACCTTC.

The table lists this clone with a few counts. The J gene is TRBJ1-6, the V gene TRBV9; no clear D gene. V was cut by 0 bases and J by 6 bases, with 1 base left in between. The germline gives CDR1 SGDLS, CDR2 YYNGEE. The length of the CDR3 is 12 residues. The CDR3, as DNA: TGTGCCAGCAGCGTAGCTAATTCACCCCTCCACTTT. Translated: CASSVANSPLHF.

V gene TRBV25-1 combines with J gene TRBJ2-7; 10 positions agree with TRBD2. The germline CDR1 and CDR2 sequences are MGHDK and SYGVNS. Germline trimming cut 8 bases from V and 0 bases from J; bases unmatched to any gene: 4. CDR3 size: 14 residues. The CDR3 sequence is CASGPSGSSYEQYF. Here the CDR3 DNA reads TGTGCCAGCGGACCTAGCGGGAGCTCCTACGAGCAGTACTTC.

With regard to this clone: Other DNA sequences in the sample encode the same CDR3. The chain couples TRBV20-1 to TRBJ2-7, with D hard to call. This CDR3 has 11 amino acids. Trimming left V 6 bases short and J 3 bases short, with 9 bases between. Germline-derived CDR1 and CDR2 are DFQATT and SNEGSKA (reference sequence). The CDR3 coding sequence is TGCAGTGCCTCCCCCCACTACGAGCAGTACTTC. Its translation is CSASPHYEQYF.

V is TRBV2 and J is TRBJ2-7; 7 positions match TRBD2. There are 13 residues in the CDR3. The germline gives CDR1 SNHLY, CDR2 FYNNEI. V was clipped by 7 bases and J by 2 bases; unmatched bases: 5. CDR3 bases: TGTGCCAGCATACTCCGGGGGGCCTACGAGCAGTACTTC. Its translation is CASILRGAYEQYF.

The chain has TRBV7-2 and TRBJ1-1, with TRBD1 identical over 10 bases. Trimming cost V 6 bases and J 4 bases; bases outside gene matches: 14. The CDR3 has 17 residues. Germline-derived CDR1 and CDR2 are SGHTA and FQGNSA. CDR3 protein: CASRTRGTGEATTEAFF. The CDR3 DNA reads TGTGCCAGCAGGACTAGAGGGACAGGGGAGGCGACCACTGAAGCTTTCTTT.

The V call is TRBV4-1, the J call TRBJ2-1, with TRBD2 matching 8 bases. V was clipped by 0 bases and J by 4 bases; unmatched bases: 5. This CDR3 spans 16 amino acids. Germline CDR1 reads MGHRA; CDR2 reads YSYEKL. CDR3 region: CASSQDPVAGYNEQFF. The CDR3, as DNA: TGCGCCAGCAGCCAAGATCCAGTAGCGGGATACAATGAGCAGTTCTTC.

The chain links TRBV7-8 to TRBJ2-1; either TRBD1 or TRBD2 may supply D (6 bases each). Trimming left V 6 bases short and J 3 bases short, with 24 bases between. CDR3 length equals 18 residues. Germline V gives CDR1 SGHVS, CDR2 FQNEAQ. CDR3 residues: CASRHLSRGPEIYNEQFF. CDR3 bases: TGTGCCAGCAGGCACCTCAGTCGGGGGCCGGAGATCTACAATGAGCAGTTCTTC.

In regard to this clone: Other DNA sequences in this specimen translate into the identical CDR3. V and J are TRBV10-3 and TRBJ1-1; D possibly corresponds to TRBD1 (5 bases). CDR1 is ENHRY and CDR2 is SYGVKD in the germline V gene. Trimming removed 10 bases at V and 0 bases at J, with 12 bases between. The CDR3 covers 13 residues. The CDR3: CATRGGMNTEAFF. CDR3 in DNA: TGTGCCACCCGCGGGGGGATGAACACTGAAGCTTTCTTT.

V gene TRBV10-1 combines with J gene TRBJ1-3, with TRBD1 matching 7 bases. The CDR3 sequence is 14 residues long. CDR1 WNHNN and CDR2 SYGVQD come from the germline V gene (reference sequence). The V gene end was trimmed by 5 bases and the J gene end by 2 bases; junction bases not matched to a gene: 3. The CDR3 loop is CASSSGQAGNTIYF. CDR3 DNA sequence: TGCGCCAGCAGTTCTGGACAGGCTGGAAACACCATATATTTT.

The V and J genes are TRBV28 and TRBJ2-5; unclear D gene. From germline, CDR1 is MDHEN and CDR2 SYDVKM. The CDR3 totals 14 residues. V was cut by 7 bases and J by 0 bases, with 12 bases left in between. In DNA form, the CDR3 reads TGTGCCAGCAAGGGCAGATCGTACCAAGAGACCCAGTACTTC. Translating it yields CASKGRSYQETQYF.

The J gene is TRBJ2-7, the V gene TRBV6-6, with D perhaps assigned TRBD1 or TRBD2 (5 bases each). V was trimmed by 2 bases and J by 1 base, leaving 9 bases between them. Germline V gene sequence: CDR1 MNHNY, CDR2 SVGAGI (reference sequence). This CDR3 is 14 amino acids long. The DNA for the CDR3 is TGTGCCAGCAGTTACGAGGGGATTTCCTACGAGCAGTACTTC. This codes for CASSYEGISYEQYF.

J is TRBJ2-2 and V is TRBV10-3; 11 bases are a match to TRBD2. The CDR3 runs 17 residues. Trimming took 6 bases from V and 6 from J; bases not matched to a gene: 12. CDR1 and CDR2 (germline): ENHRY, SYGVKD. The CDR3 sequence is CAISETLSGRASGELFF. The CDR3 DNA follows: TGTGCCATCAGCGAAACCCTTAGCGGGAGGGCCTCCGGGGAGCTGTTTTTT.

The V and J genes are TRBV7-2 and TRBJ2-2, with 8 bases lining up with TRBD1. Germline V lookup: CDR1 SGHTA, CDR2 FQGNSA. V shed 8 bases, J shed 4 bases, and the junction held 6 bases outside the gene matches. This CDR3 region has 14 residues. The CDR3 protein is CASGGQVATGELFF. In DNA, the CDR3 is TGTGCCAGCGGGGGACAGGTGGCCACCGGGGAGCTGTTTTTT.

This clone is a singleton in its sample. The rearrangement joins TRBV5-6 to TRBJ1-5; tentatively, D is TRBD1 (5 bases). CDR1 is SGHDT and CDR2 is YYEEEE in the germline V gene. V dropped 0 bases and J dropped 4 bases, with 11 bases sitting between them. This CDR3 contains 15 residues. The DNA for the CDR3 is TGTGCCAGCAGCTTGGGGGGACTGTTAAATCAGCCCCAGCATTTT. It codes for CASSLGGLLNQPQHF.

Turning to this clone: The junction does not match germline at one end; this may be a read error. CDR3 nucleotide sequence: TGTGCTAGCAGCTTACGGGAGGATCAGCCCCAGCATTTT. This translates into CASSLREDQPQHF. The V gene is TRBV7-7, the J gene TRBJ1-5; D call uncertain. The germline gives CDR1 SSHAT, CDR2 FNYEAQ (reference sequence). The CDR3 is 13 amino acids.

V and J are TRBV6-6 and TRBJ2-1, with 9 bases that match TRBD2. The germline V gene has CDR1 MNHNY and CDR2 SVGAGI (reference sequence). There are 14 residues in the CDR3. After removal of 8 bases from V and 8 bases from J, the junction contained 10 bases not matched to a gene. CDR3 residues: CASVSEREVDEQFF. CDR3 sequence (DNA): TGTGCCAGCGTGAGTGAGCGGGAGGTCGATGAGCAGTTCTTC.

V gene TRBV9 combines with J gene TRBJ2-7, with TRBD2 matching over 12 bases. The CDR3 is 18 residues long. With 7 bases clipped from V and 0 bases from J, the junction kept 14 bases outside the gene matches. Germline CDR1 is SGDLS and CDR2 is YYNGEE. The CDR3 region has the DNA TGTGCCAGCCTCTTGACTAGCGGGAGTTCCCACATCTCCTACGAGCAGTACTTC. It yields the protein CASLLTSGSSHISYEQYF.

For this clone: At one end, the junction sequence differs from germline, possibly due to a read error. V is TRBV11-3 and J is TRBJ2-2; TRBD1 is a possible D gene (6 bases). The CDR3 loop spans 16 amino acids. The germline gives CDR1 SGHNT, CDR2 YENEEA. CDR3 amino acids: CASSLDGYREAGELFF. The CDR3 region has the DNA TGTGCCAGCAGCTTAGATGGGTACAGGGAAGCCGGGGAGCTATTTTTT.